These T cell receptor beta chains were read from a single sample in a study of blood T cell repertoires in COVID-19. Method: immunoSEQ multiplex PCR; TCRdb's copy keeps in-frame clones and lacks some. The sample has tens of thousands of clones; 90% are singletons. Sequencing was carried out using peripheral blood. All receptors come from a woman aged 55-69 years with active COVID-19. The CDR3 runs from the conserved cysteine through the conserved F or W. Clone size is shown for a subset of rows, as once, few, many or a class of expanded clone.

V: TRBV4-1; size: -; J: TRBJ2-1; CDR3: CASSQDHGNEQFF
V: TRBV27; size: -; J: TRBJ2-1; CDR3: CASSLAWGLAYNEQFF
V: TRBV27; size: once; J: TRBJ2-3; CDR3: CASSPGLAGDDTQYF
V: TRBV5-1; size: -; J: TRBJ1-2; CDR3: CASSTDRASNYGYTF
V: TRBV7-6; size: -; J: TRBJ2-5; CDR3: CASSSGTSGNVGQYF
V: TRBV18; size: -; J: TRBJ2-5; CDR3: CASSRGQEETQYF
V: TRBV30; size: -; J: TRBJ2-7; CDR3: CAWAQGAAGEQYF
V: TRBV5-4; size: -; J: TRBJ2-7; CDR3: CASSVGLAGAPYEQYF
V: TRBV5-1; size: -; J: TRBJ2-7; CDR3: CASSLSPGNYEQYF
V: TRBV6-2/TRBV6-3; size: -; J: TRBJ1-2; CDR3: CASSYIPQGRYGYTF
V: TRBV6-5; size: once; J: TRBJ2-5; CDR3: CASSFSGRRETQYF
V: TRBV29-1; size: -; J: TRBJ2-2; CDR3: CSVVSSLGTGGTGELFF
V: TRBV14; size: once; J: TRBJ2-7; CDR3: CASSYHLSSYEQYF
V: TRBV5-4; size: few; J: TRBJ2-5; CDR3: CASSWLGETQYF
V: TRBV11-2; size: -; J: TRBJ1-5; CDR3: CASSRGGENQPQHF
V: TRBV2; size: -; J: TRBJ1-3; CDR3: CASTNRGSGNTIYF
V: TRBV9; size: -; J: TRBJ1-2; CDR3: CASSGRDIPYGYTF
V: TRBV7-2; size: -; J: TRBJ2-7; CDR3: CASSLAQVAPTYEQYF
V: TRBV5-4; size: -; J: TRBJ2-5; CDR3: CASSSGTWQETQYF
V: TRBV28; size: -; J: TRBJ2-5; CDR3: CASSGPSGRAEETQYF
V: TRBV7-8; size: -; J: TRBJ1-3; CDR3: CASRPPGQLGNTIYF
V: TRBV2; size: -; J: TRBJ1-1; CDR3: CASRDGQGRSAFF
V: TRBV2; size: -; J: TRBJ2-3; CDR3: CASSEQGADTQYF
V: TRBV28; size: -; J: TRBJ1-2; CDR3: CASSFGGTGGVYGYTF
V: TRBV5-1; size: -; J: TRBJ2-1; CDR3: CASSFRDREYNEQFF
V: TRBV6-5; size: -; J: TRBJ1-6; CDR3: CASRGRGGNSPLHF
V: TRBV6-5; size: once; J: TRBJ1-2; CDR3: CASSYGQHVTGYTF
V: TRBV6-2/TRBV6-3; size: -; J: TRBJ2-3; CDR3: CASSSQLPDTQYF
V: TRBV18; size: -; J: TRBJ1-1; CDR3: CASSPGTGNTEAFF
V: TRBV27; size: once; J: TRBJ2-3; CDR3: CASSLAGTPSTDTQYF
V: TRBV7-2; size: -; J: TRBJ1-5; CDR3: CASSLGPREPQHF
V: TRBV2; size: -; J: TRBJ1-2; CDR3: CASSETGDGYTF
V: TRBV14; size: -; J: TRBJ2-7; CDR3: CASSQAGTGDPYEQYF
V: TRBV3-1/TRBV3-2; size: -; J: TRBJ1-1; CDR3: CASSQGSQRAAEAFF
V: TRBV28; size: once; J: TRBJ2-1; CDR3: CASSLPPGASGRAGEQFF
V: TRBV27; size: -; J: TRBJ2-3; CDR3: CASSLGWAGGNTDTQYF
V: TRBV2; size: once; J: TRBJ1-1; CDR3: CASSAEVGTEAFF
V: TRBV7-6; size: -; J: TRBJ2-3; CDR3: CASSLGLAGVDTQYF
V: TRBV28; size: few; J: TRBJ2-3; CDR3: CASSLPRGLADTQYF
V: TRBV7-9; size: -; J: TRBJ1-2; CDR3: CASSDSGTVLHF